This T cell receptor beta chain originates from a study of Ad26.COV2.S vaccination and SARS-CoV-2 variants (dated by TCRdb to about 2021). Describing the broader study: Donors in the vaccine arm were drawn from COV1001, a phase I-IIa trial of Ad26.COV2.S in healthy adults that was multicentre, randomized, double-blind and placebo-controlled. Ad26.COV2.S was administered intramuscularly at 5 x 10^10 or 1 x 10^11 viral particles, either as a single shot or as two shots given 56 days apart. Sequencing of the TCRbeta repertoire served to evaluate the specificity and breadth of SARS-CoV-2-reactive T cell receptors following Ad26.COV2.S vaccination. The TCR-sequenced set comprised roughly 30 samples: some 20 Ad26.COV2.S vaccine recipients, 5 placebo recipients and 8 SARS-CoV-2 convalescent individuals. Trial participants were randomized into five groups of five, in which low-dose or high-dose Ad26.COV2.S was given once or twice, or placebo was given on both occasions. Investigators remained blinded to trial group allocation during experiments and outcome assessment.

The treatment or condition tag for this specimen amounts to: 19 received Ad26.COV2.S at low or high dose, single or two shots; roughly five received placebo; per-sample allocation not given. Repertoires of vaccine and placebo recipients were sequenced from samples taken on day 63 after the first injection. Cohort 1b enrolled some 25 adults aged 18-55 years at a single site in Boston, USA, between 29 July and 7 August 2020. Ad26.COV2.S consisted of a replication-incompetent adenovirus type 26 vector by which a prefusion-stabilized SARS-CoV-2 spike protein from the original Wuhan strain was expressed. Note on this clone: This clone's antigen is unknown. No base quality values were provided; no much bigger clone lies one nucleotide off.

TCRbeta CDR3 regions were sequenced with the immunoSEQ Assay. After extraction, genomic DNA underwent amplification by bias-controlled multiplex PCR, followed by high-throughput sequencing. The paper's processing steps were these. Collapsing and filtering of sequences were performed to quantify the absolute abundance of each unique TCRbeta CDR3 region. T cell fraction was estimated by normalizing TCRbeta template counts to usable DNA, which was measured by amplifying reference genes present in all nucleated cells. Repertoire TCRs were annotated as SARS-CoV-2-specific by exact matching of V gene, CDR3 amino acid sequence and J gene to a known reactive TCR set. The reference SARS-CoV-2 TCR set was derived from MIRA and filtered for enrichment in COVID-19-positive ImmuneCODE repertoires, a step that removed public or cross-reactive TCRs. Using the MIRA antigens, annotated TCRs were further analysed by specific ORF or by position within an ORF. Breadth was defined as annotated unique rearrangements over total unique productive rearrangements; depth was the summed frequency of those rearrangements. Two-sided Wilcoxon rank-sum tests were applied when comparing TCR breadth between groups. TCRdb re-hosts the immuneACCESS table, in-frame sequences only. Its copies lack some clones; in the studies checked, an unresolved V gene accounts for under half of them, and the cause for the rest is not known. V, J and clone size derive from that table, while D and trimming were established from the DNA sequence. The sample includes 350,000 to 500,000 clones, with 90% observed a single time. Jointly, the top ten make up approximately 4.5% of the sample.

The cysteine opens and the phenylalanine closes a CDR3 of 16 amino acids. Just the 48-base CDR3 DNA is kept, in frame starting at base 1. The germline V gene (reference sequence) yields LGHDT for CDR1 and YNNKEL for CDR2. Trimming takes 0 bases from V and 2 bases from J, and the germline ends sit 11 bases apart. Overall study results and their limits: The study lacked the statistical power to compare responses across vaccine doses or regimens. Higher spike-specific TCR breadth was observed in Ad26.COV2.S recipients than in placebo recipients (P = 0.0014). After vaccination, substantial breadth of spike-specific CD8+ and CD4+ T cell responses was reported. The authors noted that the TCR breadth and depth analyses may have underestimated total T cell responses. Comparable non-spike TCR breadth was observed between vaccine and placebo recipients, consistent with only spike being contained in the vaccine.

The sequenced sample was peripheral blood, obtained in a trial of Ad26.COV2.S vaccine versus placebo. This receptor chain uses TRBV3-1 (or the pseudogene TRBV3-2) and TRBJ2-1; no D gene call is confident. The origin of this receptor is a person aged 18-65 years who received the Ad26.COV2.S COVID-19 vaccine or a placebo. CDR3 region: CASSQESIPPYNEQFF. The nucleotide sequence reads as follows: TGTGCCAGCAGCCAAGAAAGCATCCCACCCTACAATGAGCAGTTCTTC.